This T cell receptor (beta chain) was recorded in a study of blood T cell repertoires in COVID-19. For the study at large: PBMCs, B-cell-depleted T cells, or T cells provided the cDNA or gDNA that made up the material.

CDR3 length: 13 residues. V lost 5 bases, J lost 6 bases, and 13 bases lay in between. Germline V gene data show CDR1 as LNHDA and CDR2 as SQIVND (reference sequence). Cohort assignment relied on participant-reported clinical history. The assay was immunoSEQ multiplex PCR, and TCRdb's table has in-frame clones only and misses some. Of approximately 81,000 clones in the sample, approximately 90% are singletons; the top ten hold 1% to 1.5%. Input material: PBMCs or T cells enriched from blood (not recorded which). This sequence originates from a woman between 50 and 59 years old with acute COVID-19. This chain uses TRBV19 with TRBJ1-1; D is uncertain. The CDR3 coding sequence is TGTGCCAGTAGTGCGGTTGTTCGAGCTGAAGCTTTCTTT. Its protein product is CASSAVVRAEAFF.